This is a list of T cell receptor beta chains from one sample in a study of shared clonotypes between healthy human individuals. This table comes from immunoSEQ multiplex PCR, and its TCRdb copy is limited to in-frame clones, with some not included. The data show around 690,000 clones, with less than 95% seen just once and 34% held by the top ten. Sequencing input: memory CD8+ T cells from PBMCs. These TCRs come from a man younger than 30 in good health. Some clones in this sample may be carry-over from other donors' samples. CDR3s include the opening cysteine and the closing phenylalanine or tryptophan. A D gene is named only where the DNA matches it firmly. A row's size may be missing; if present it is once, few, many or a size class.

.	TRBV10-2	.	TRBJ1-5	CASTVSLGNQPQHF	TGCGCCAGCACCGTCAGCCTAGGCAATCAGCCCCAGCATTTT
TRBD2	TRBV7-9	.	TRBJ2-5	CASRPGLAVQETQYF	TGTGCCAGCAGGCCTGGACTAGCGGTACAAGAGACCCAGTACTTC
.	TRBV6-5	once	TRBJ1-1	CASSYLGAGYQAFF	TGTGCCAGCAGTTACCTAGGGGCGGGGTACCAAGCTTTCTTT
.	TRBV11-2	.	TRBJ1-1	CASSLGRNTEAFF	TGTGCCAGCAGCTTAGGAAGGAACACTGAAGCTTTCTTT
.	TRBV4-3	.	TRBJ2-7	CASSQDGFSGHGSYEQYF	TGCGCCAGCAGCCAAGATGGATTTTCTGGGCATGGCTCCTACGAGCAGTACTTC
TRBD1	TRBV19	.	TRBJ2-5	CASSATDREETQYF	TGTGCCAGTAGTGCAACGGACAGGGAAGAGACCCAGTACTTC
TRBD1	TRBV7-9	.	TRBJ2-1	CASSLAWQGDRYNEQFF	TGTGCCAGCAGCTTAGCGTGGCAGGGGGATAGGTACAATGAGCAGTTCTTC
.	TRBV7-9	.	TRBJ1-1	CASRGEGSTEAFF	TGTGCCAGCCGGGGGGAGGGTAGCACTGAAGCTTTCTTT
TRBD1	TRBV5-6	.	TRBJ1-5	CASSTGAQPQHF	TGTGCCAGCAGCACAGGGGCTCAGCCCCAGCATTTT
.	TRBV11-1	.	TRBJ2-1	CASSVSYEQFF	TGTGCCAGCAGCGTATCATATGAGCAGTTCTTC
.	TRBV28	.	TRBJ2-1	CASSFGDASYNEQFF	TGTGCCAGCAGTTTTGGGGACGCCTCCTACAATGAGCAGTTCTTC
TRBD2	TRBV2	.	TRBJ2-7	CASRQLAGGPYEQYF	TGTGCCAGCAGACAACTAGCGGGGGGACCCTACGAGCAGTACTTC
.	TRBV11-2	.	TRBJ1-2	CASSLGAGRYGYTF	TGTGCCAGCAGCTTAGGGGCCGGCCGCTATGGCTACACCTTC
.	TRBV4-1	.	TRBJ1-5	CASSQVVWVNQPQHF	TGCGCCAGCAGCCAAGTAGTGTGGGTTAATCAGCCCCAGCATTTT
TRBD1	TRBV29-1	.	TRBJ2-1	CSAPYRGNEQFF	TGCAGCGCCCCCTACAGGGGCAACGAGCAGTTCTTC
.	TRBV19	.	TRBJ2-3	CASAGVDTDTQYF	TGTGCCAGTGCAGGGGTGGATACAGATACGCAGTATTTT
.	TRBV28	.	TRBJ2-7	CASNSAYEQYF	TGTGCCAGCAACAGTGCCTACGAGCAGTACTTC
.	TRBV2	.	TRBJ2-1	CASSGRNYNEQFF	TGTGCCAGCAGCGGACGGAACTACAATGAGCAGTTCTTC
TRBD1	TRBV7-9	.	TRBJ1-2	CASSLRGGTGDGYTF	TGTGCCAGCAGCTTACGTGGAGGGACAGGGGATGGCTACACCTTC
TRBD1	TRBV6-1	.	TRBJ1-2	CAITGTGLYGYTF	TGTGCCATCACCGGGACAGGGCTCTATGGCTACACCTTC
.	TRBV7-7	.	TRBJ1-3	CASILGPGNTIYF	TGTGCCAGCATTCTGGGACCTGGAAACACCATATATTTT
TRBD2	TRBV27	.	TRBJ2-7	CASSPGGPYEQYF	TGTGCCAGCAGCCCGGGAGGTCCCTACGAGCAGTACTTC
.	TRBV27	.	TRBJ2-1	CASSLFRQANEQFF	TGTGCCAGCAGTTTATTCCGGCAGGCAAATGAGCAGTTCTTC